The 10 T cell receptor beta chains listed next were all sequenced from one sample in a study of blood T cell repertoires in COVID-19. Measured with immunoSEQ multiplex PCR; TCRdb has only the in-frame clones, and not every one. The sample contains roughly 180,000 clones, about four fifths of which appear only once. Sequencing used peripheral blood. These receptors came from a woman aged 60-75 years with COVID-19, enrolled during active disease.

This clone was counted a few times. The genes are TRBV20-1 and TRBJ2-1; no firm D call. Germline V CDR1 and CDR2: DFQATT, SNEGSKA (reference sequence). The V end lost 5 bases, the J end lost 4 bases, and 6 bases lay between the germline ends. The CDR3 loop spans 11 amino acids. In DNA, the CDR3 is TGCAGTGCTCTATCTTACAATGAGCAGTTCTTC. It yields the protein CSALSYNEQFF.

This chain links TRBV5-1 with TRBJ2-1; 7 bases match TRBD1. Germline CDR1 is SGHRS and CDR2 is YFSETQ. This CDR3 is 14 amino acids long. V shed 4 bases, J shed 5 bases, and the junction held 6 bases outside the gene matches. CDR3 region: CASSPGQLNNEQFF. CDR3 DNA: TGCGCCAGCAGCCCGGGACAGCTTAACAATGAGCAGTTCTTC.

A word on this clone: Other DNA variants within this sample encode the same CDR3. The chain recombines TRBV3-1 (or the pseudogene TRBV3-2) with TRBJ1-3, with D perhaps TRBD1 (5 bases). The CDR3 runs 13 residues. V lost 0 bases and J lost 7, with 7 bases in between. Germline assignment: CDR1 LGHDT and CDR2 YNNKEL (reference sequence). This CDR3 is CASSQDGGNTIYF. The DNA of the CDR3 is TGTGCCAGCAGCCAAGATGGGGGGAACACCATATATTTT.

The chain employs TRBV10-3 and TRBJ2-2; D gene uncertain. The CDR3 covers 14 residues. Trimming cost V 2 bases and J 1 base, with 5 bases left between them. Germline V lookup: CDR1 ENHRY, CDR2 SYGVKD. CDR3 coding DNA: TGTGCCATCAGTGAGGTCCTGAACACCGGGGAGCTGTTTTTT. Translating it yields CAISEVLNTGELFF.

V and J are TRBV7-8 and TRBJ2-3; 9 bases are a match to TRBD2. CDR3 length: 17 residues. CDR1 is SGHVS and CDR2 is FQNEAQ in the germline V gene. The trim removed 6 bases at V and 4 bases at J, leaving 14 bases unmatched. CDR3 coding DNA: TGTGCCAGCAGGAGGCGTTCAACGACTAGCGGTGCAGATACGCAGTATTTT. It translates to CASRRRSTTSGADTQYF.

The DNA for the CDR3 is TGCGCCAGCAGGAGGACTAGCGGGGGAGAGACCCAGTACTTC. Its translation is CASRRTSGGETQYF. The genes are TRBV5-1 and TRBJ2-5; 13 bases map to TRBD2. In germline, CDR1 is SGHRS, CDR2 YFSETQ. Trimming at V came to 5 bases and at J to 4 bases, leaving 2 bases not matched to a gene. The CDR3 consists of 14 residues.

This rearrangement joins TRBV11-2 to TRBJ1-3; D remains ambiguous. The CDR3 consists of 14 residues. CDR1 is SGHAT and CDR2 is FQNNGV in the germline V gene. With 2 bases removed from V and 8 bases from J, the gap between germline ends came to 13 bases. CDR3 sequence: CASSLSLRPDTIYF. The CDR3 bases are TGTGCCAGCAGCTTAAGTCTGAGGCCGGACACCATATATTTT.

This clone was seen more than once but under ten times. The chain is built from TRBV9 and TRBJ1-5, with 7 bases fitting TRBD1. The CDR3 is made up of 15 amino acids. V lost 3 bases, J lost 0 bases, and 3 bases stayed unmatched. Germline CDR1 SGDLS, CDR2 YYNGEE. The CDR3 region has the DNA TGTGCCAGCAGCGCGACAGGGTTTAGCAATCAGCCCCAGCATTTT. This translates into CASSATGFSNQPQHF.

This clone was counted between two and nine times. The chain employs TRBV2 and TRBJ2-5; 7 positions match TRBD2. This CDR3 has 12 residues. Trimming at V came to 7 bases and at J to 4 bases, leaving 3 bases not matched to a gene. Germline V CDR1 and CDR2: SNHLY, FYNNEI. CDR3 protein: CASKRGGETQYF. CDR3 DNA sequence: TGTGCCAGCAAACGCGGGGGAGAGACCCAGTACTTC. Combining the CDR3 with reference TRBV2 and TRBJ2-5 gives the whole variable domain EPEVTQTPSHQVTQMGQEVILRCVPISNHLYFYWYRQILGQKVEFLVSFYNNEISEKSEIFDDQFSVERPDGSNFTLKIRSTKLEDSAMYFCASKRGGETQYFGPGTRLLVL.

This chain joins TRBV5-1 and TRBJ2-3, with 9 bases matching TRBD2. The CDR3 covers 15 residues. The V and J ends lost 4 bases and 1 base, in that order; junction bases with no gene match: 4. Germline V lookup: CDR1 SGHRS, CDR2 YFSETQ. CDR3 sequence reads: CASSRIAGGTDTQYF. The DNA of the CDR3 is TGCGCCAGCAGCAGGATAGCGGGAGGCACAGATACGCAGTATTTT.